This entry is about one TCR beta chain. Its matching antigen is unknown. In germline, CDR1 is MGHRA, CDR2 YSYEKL. There are 14 residues in the CDR3. The sample comes from a study of T cells expressing NK-cell markers. Looking at the study overall: It was sorted CD3+CD56+NKG2C+, CD3+CD56+NKG2C- and CD3+CD56-NKG2C+ T cells that supplied the TCR beta repertoires. Study-wide results and limits: The contribution of dominant NKG2C+ clonotypes to CD8+ T cells in a handful of donors was roughly 1.0-7.5%.

TCRdb reanalyzed the 5' RACE reads and collapses them to one entry per CDR3 protein, without DNA. In total, the table holds about 160,000 distinct CDR3 sequences. The source of this sequence is a woman between 18 and 70 years old in good health. The material sequenced was blood T cells: a sorted CD56 or NKG2C T cell subset, CD4+ or CD8+ T cells, or bulk PBMC T cells (not recorded which). J is TRBJ1-1 and V is TRBV4-1. CDR3: CASRDGGRNTEAFF.